This T cell receptor (beta chain) was obtained from a study of cytomegalovirus exposure and HLA in healthy donors. The wider study: The approximately 110 validation repertoires used the same platform as the 666 first-cohort repertoires, a later analysis reported. General observations from the study: The authors enumerated 150 to 200 TCR beta chains as linked to cytomegalovirus. Reports described diagnosis of cytomegalovirus status by the classifier as highly specific and sensitive.

A note on this clone: What it binds is unknown.

Produced via immunoSEQ multiplex PCR; TCRdb's table is partial and in-frame only. The table lists fewer than 200,000 clones, about 89% of them singletons. Donors were drawn from the approximately 110-subject validation cohort, separate from the roughly 670-subject first cohort. The V end lost 1 base, the J end lost 4 bases, and 10 bases lay between the germline ends. CDR3 length: 15 amino acids. Germline CDR1 reads KGHSH; CDR2 reads LQKENI. This receptor was obtained from a young woman in good health and CMV-seropositive. This chain uses TRBV18 with TRBJ2-2, with D perhaps matching TRBD2 (6 bases). The sample consisted of PBMCs. The CDR3 loop reads CASSPRGVSTGELFF. The CDR3 coding sequence is TGTGCCAGCTCACCACGCGGGGTGTCCACCGGGGAGCTGTTTTTT.